This TCR beta chain was sequenced for a study of regulatory T cells in long-lasting Graves disease. The V end lost 0 bases, the J end lost 0 bases, and 8 bases lay between the germline ends. In germline, CDR1 is SGHDN, CDR2 FVKESK. CDR3 length equals 15 residues. Building of the TCR beta libraries involved iRepertoire HTBI primers and Arm-PCR of CDR3 regions. TCRdb reanalysed the multiplex PCR reads using MiXCR and keeps one entry per CDR3 protein. The sample lists about 360,000 distinct CDR3 sequences, roughly 16% occurring once. Overall study results and limits: Persistent disease exhibited a predilection for TRBV28, TRBJ1-2 and TRBJ2-5.

As to time point: newly diagnosed GD, antithyroid drugs for less than 3 months. PBMC-derived RNA was used for the TCR library. An endocrinology department located in Xi'an, China, was where the patients came from. This clonotype was picked up a small number of times. The target antigen is unknown. These data were also filed under a second study, of T cells in Graves' hyperthyroidism and ophthalmopathy.

The J gene is TRBJ1-1, the V gene TRBV14, with D tentatively TRBD1 (5 bases). The sequence came from a woman under 30 with Graves disease. The sample here was peripheral blood mononuclear cells (PBMCs), taken at new diagnosis, from a patient treated with antithyroid drugs. The CDR3 loop is CASSQDWGVNTEAFF. The CDR3 DNA sequence: TGTGCCAGCAGCCAAGATTGGGGGGTGAACACTGAAGCTTTCTTT. Drawing the rest from reference TRBV14 and TRBJ1-1, the complete variable domain is EAGVTQFPSHSVIEKGQTVTLRCDPISGHDNLYWYRRVMGKEIKFLLHFVKESKQDESGMPNNRFLAERTGGTYSTLKVQPAELEDSGVYFCASSQDWGVNTEAFFGQGTRLTVV.